This entry concerns a single TCR beta chain. Its antigen remains unknown. V gave up 0 bases and J gave up 8 bases, with 5 bases separating them. The germline V gene has CDR1 GTSNPN and CDR2 SVGIG (reference sequence). The CDR3 contains 11 residues. Reverse transcribed after extraction, RNA yielded cDNA as the sequencing template. This table comes from immunoSEQ multiplex PCR, and its TCRdb copy is limited to in-frame clones, with some not included. The sample has some 130,000 clones, approximately 48% seen once. These data belong to a study of CD8+ T cells in alopecia areata. The wider study: Treatment of the treated patients consisted of oral tofacitinib, 5 to 10 mg twice daily. Patients remained on tofacitinib for 6 to 18 months and then went 6 months without it.

Study results and limitations: Affected lesional scalp, above all in alopecia totalis/universalis, was more clonal than normal scalp.

Alopecia areata patients provided lesional scalp punch biopsies and peripheral blood, both collected for the study. Here the sequenced sample was CD8+ T cells sorted from blood, taken at week 0. This TCR came from a human donor with alopecia areata. The genes are TRBV30 and TRBJ2-1, with unresolved D. In nucleotides, the CDR3 is TGTGCCTGGAGTGTTTCAGATGAGCAGTTCTTC. It is translated as CAWSVSDEQFF.